This TCR beta chain was observed in a study of cytomegalovirus exposure and HLA in healthy donors. Trimming cost V 0 bases and J 6 bases; bases outside gene matches: 4. Germline CDR1 and CDR2: MNHEY and SVGAGI. The CDR3 has 15 residues. About this clone itself: What it binds is not known.

PCR used 60 Vbeta primers and 13 Jbeta primers. The table came from immunoSEQ multiplex PCR; TCRdb's copy has only in-frame clones and leaves some out. The repertoire consists of about 190,000 clones, with approximately 70% occurring once and the leading ten covering less than 4%. The study's findings and limits: An analysis done earlier found most TCR beta V segments productive about 87% or about 30% of the time. Donors were assumed by presence/absence analyses to have roughly uniform sequencing depth.

Sequences were obtained from PBMCs. The V gene is TRBV6-5, the J gene TRBJ2-1; TRBD2 aligns across 8 bases. The sequence derives from a woman in her twenties or thirties in good health and CMV-seropositive. CDR3 region: CASSYSPSGFNEQFF. The DNA for the CDR3 is TGTGCCAGCAGTTACTCGCCTAGCGGGTTCAATGAGCAGTTCTTC.